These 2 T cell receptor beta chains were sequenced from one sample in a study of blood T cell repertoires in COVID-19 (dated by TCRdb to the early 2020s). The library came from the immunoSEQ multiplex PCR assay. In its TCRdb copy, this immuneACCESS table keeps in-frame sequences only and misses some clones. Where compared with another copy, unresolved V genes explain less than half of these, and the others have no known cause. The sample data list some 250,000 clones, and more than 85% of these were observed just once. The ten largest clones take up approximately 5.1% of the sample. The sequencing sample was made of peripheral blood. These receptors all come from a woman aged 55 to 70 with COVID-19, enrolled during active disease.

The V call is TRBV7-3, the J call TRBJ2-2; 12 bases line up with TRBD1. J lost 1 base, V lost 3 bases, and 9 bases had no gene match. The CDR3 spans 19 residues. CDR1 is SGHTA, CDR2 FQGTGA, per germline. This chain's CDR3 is CASSFKTGTGGRNTGELFF. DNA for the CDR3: TGTGCCAGCAGCTTTAAGACTGGGACAGGGGGCAGGAACACCGGGGAGCTGTTTTTT.

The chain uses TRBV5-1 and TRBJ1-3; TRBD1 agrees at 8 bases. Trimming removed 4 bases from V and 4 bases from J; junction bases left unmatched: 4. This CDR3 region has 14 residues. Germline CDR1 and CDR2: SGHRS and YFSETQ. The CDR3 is CASSPGQVGNTIYF. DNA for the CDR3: TGCGCCAGCAGCCCGGGACAGGTGGGAAACACCATATATTTT.